This record covers a single TCR beta chain. Its antigen is still unknown. Sequencing used immunoSEQ multiplex PCR; TCRdb keeps in-frame clones, though not all of them. The sample yields 70,000 to 80,000 clones, around nine tenths seen once. CDR1 and CDR2 from the germline V gene are LNHNV and YYDKDF (reference sequence). Unmatched junction bases numbered 19, after V lost 1 base and J lost 4 bases. This CDR3 comprises 22 residues. This entry belongs to a study of OX40 agonist ivuxolimab in advanced cancers. Study at large: The study enrolled dose-escalation patients with hepatocellular carcinoma, melanoma, renal cell or head and neck cancer. Eligibility admitted prior anti-PD-1, anti-PD-L1 or anti-CTLA-4 therapy; about 42% had some. Findings and limits, study-wide: CD8+ T cells (on average) carried more expanded clones than CD4+ T cells. The investigators did not determine what antigen specificity the expanded peripheral T cells had.

The V call is TRBV15, the J call TRBJ2-6, with TRBD2 matching 10 bases. The sequencing here drew on CD4+ or CD8+ T cells sorted from blood, taken in a trial of the OX40 agonist ivuxolimab. The TCR sequence derives from an adult with an advanced solid tumor such as melanoma, head and neck, liver or kidney cancer. The CDR3 loop reads CATSRVVIAGGGEVSGANVLTF. The CDR3, as DNA: TGTGCCACCAGCAGAGTAGTAATAGCGGGAGGCGGGGAAGTATCGGGGGCCAACGTCCTGACTTTC.